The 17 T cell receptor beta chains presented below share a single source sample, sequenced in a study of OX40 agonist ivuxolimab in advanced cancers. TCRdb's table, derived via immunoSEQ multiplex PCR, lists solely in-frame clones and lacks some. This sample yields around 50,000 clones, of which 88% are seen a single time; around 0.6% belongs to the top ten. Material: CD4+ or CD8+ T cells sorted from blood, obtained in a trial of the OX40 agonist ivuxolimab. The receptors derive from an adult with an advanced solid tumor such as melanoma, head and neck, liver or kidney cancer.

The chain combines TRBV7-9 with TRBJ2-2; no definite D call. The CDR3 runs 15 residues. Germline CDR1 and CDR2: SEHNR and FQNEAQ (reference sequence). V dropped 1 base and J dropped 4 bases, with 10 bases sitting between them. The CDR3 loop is CASSLGAQFTGELFF. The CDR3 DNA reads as TGTGCCAGCAGCTTAGGCGCACAGTTCACCGGGGAGCTGTTTTTT. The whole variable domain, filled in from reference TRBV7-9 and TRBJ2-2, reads DTGVSQNPRHKITKRGQNVTFRCDPISEHNRLYWYRQTLGQGPEFLTYFQNEAQLEKSRLLSDRFSAERPKGSFSTLEIQRTEQGDSAMYLCASSLGAQFTGELFFGEGSRLTVL.

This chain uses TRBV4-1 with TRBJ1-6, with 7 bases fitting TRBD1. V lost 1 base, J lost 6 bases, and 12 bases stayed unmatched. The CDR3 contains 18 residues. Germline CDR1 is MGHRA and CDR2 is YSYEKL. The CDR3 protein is CASSQGISRQGVNSPLHF. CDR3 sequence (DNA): TGCGCCAGCAGCCAAGGGATAAGCCGACAGGGAGTTAATTCACCCCTCCACTTT.

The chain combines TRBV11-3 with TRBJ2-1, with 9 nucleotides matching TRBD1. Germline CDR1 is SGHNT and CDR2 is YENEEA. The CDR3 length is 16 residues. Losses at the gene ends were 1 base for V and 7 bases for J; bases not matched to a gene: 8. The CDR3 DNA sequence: TGTGCCAGCAGCTTAGTACCGGGACAGGGACCAAATGAGCAGTTCTTC. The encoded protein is CASSLVPGQGPNEQFF.

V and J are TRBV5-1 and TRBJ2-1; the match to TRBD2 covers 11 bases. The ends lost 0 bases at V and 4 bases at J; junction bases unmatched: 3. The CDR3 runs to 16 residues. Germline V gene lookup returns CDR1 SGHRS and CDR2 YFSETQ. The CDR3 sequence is CASSLAGTSGYNEQFF. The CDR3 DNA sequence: TGCGCCAGCAGCTTGGCCGGGACTAGCGGTTACAATGAGCAGTTCTTC. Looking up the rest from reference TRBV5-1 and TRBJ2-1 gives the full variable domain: KAGVTQTPRYLIKTRGQQVTLSCSPISGHRSVSWYQQTPGQGLQFLFEYFSETQRNKGNFPGRFSGRQFSNSRSEMNVSTLELGDSALYLCASSLAGTSGYNEQFFGPGTRLTVL.

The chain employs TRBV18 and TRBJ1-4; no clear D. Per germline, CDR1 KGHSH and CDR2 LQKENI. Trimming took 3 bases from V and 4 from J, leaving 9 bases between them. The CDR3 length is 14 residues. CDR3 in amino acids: CASSPIGINEKLFF. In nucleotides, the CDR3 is TGTGCCAGCTCACCCATAGGGATTAATGAAAAACTGTTTTTT.

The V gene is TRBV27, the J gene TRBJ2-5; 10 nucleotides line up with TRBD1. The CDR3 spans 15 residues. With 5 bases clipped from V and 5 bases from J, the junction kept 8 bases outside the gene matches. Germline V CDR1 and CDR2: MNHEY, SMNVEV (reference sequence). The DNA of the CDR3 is TGTGCCAGCAGTCCGTGGGACAGGGGAAGCGAGACCCAGTACTTC. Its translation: CASSPWDRGSETQYF.

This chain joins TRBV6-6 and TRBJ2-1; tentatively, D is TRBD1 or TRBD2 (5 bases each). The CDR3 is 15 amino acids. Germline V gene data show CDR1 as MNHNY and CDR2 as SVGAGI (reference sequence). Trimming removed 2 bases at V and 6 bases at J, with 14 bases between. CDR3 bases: TGTGCCAGCAGTTACGGTGGGGGAACGCGCAATGAGCAGTTCTTC. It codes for CASSYGGGTRNEQFF.

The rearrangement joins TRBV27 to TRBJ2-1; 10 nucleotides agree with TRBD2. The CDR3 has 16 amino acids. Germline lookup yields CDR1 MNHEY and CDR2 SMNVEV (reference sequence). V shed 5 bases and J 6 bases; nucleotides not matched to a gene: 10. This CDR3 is CASSGGTSARSNEQFF. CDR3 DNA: TGTGCCAGCAGTGGCGGGACTAGCGCCCGATCCAATGAGCAGTTCTTC.

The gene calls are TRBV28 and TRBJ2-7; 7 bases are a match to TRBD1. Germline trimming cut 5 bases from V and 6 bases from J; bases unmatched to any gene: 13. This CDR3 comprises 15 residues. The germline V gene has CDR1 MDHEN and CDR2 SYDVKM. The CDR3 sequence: CASSPPGVAGGEQYF. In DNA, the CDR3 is TGTGCCAGCAGTCCCCCCGGGGTGGCAGGGGGCGAGCAGTACTTC. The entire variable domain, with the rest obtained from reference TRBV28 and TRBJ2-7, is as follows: DVKVTQSSRYLVKRTGEKVFLECVQDMDHENMFWYRQDPGLGLRLIYFSYDVKMKEKGDIPEGYSVSREKKERFSLILESASTNQTSMYLCASSPPGVAGGEQYFGPGTRLTVT.

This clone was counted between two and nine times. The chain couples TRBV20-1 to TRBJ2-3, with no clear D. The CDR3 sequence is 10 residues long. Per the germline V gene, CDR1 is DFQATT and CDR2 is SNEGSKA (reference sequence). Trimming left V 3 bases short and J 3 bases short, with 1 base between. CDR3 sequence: CSARTDTQYF. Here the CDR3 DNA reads TGCAGTGCTAGGACAGATACGCAGTATTTT.

The CDR3 spells CASSGGTSGSINEQFF. The CDR3 DNA follows: TGTGCCAGCAGCGGCGGGACTAGCGGGAGCATAAATGAGCAGTTCTTC. This chain uses TRBV7-2 with TRBJ2-1, with 14 bases aligning to TRBD2. V lost 5 bases and J lost 7; bases outside the gene matches: 7. The CDR3 runs to 16 residues. Germline CDR1 SGHTA, CDR2 FQGNSA.

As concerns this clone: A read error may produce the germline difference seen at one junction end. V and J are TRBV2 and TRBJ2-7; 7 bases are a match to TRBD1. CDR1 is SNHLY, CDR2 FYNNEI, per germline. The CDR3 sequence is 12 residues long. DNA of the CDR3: TGTGCCAGCTCCACAGACAGGGTTAAATCCCCCTTC. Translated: CASSTDRVKSPF.

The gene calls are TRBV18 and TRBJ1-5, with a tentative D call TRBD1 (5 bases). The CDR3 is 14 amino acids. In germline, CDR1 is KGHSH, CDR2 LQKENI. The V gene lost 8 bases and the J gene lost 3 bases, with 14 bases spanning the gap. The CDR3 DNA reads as TGTGCCAGCGCCCCAGGGTATGACAATCAGCCCCAGCATTTT. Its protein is CASAPGYDNQPQHF.

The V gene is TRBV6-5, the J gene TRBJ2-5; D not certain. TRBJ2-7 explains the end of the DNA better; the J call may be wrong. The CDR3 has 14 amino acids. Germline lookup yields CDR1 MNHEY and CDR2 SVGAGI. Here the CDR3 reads CASSLTASSYEQYF. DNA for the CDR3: TGTGCCAGCAGTTTAACAGCGAGCTCCTACGAGCAGTACTTC.

CDR3 sequence reads: CASSVDGPPSGTGELFF. The CDR3 DNA follows: TGTGCCAGCAGCGTAGATGGACCGCCCTCGGGGACCGGGGAGCTGTTTTTT. The chain uses TRBV9 and TRBJ2-2; D might be TRBD2 (5 bases). Germline CDR1 is SGDLS and CDR2 is YYNGEE. V lost 0 bases and J lost 5, with 17 bases in between. The CDR3 covers 17 residues.

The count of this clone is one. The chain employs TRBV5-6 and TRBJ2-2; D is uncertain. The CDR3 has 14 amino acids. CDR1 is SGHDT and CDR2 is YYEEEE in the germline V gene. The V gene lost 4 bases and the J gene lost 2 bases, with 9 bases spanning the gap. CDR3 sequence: CASSPRTNTGELFF. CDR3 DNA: TGTGCCAGCAGCCCGCGGACCAACACCGGGGAGCTGTTTTTT.

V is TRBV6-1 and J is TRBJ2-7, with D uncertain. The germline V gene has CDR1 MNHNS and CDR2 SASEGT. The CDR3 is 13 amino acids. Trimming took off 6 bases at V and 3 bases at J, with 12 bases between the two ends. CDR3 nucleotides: TGTGCCAGCAGAGACCCGGGCAGCTACGAGCAGTACTTC. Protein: CASRDPGSYEQYF.